This T cell receptor beta chain derives from a study of T cells in Graves' hyperthyroidism and ophthalmopathy. General observations from the study: Ophthalmopathy was distinguished from stable hyperthyroidism by 13 V-J signatures. The model identified upcoming ophthalmopathy a median approximately six months ahead of onset. The blood repertoire included most of the expanded thyroid clonotypes above 0.001.

Germline CDR1 and CDR2: SGHTA and FQGNSA. CDR3 size: 15 residues. J gave up 3 bases and V 1 base, and 6 bases lay outside the gene matches. Notes on this clonotype: The antigen is unknown.

Researchers amplified the TCR beta CDR3 regions from RNA transcripts. The study used the HTBI primer set for a first-round RT-PCR of the TCR CDR3. TCRdb processed the multiplex PCR reads anew with MiXCR; each CDR3 protein has one entry. The sample carries 560,000 or so distinct CDR3 sequences, around 20% recorded once. Uncontrolled infection, other autoimmune disease, pregnancy and lactation each barred patients from inclusion. The sequence was collected from a man in his forties or fifties with Graves' ophthalmopathy. The rearrangement links TRBV7-2 to TRBJ2-7; 7 bases agree with TRBD1. Sequencing used blood. CDR3 nucleotides: TGTGCCAGCAGCTTAGGAAGGGACAGCTACTACGAGCAGTACTTC. Its protein is CASSLGRDSYYEQYF.